This T cell receptor beta chain came from a study of Ad26.COV2.S vaccination and SARS-CoV-2 variants. Looked up from germline, CDR1 is LGHDT and CDR2 is YNNKEL (reference sequence). V shed 0 bases, J shed 5 bases, and the junction held 11 bases outside the gene matches. This CDR3 comprises 17 residues. TCRdb's copy holds only in-frame clones and misses some; the assay was immunoSEQ multiplex PCR. There are more than 300,000 clones in the sample; 85% to 90% occur only once, and approximately 2% lies in the top ten. Treatment of the sample: about 20 received Ad26.COV2.S at low or high dose, single or two shots; about 5 received placebo; per-sample allocation not given. Samples were taken on day 63 after the first vaccine or placebo injection.

The genes are TRBV3-1 (or the pseudogene TRBV3-2) and TRBJ2-5; 8 bases are shared with TRBD2. The starting material was peripheral blood, obtained in a trial of Ad26.COV2.S vaccine versus placebo. The receptor was isolated from a person between 18 and 65 years old who received the Ad26.COV2.S COVID-19 vaccine or a placebo. The CDR3 loop reads CASSQDQRGGHYETQYF. The CDR3 nucleotides read TGTGCCAGCAGCCAAGACCAACGGGGGGGCCATTATGAGACCCAGTACTTC.